The rows below give T cell receptor beta chains drawn from one sample of a study of T cell repertoires in cytomegalovirus infection. TCRdb passed the reads through MiXCR, listing each CDR3 protein once. Of roughly 150,000 distinct CDR3 sequences listed, more than 30% were seen once; the top ten hold around half. These TCRs' antigens remain unknown. The sequences come from CD8+ T cells from cultured PBMCs, collected from culture after CMV antigen stimulation. These receptor sequences come from a human donor in good health (CMV status not recorded). Some clones in this sample may be carry-over from other donors' samples. Each CDR3 is given with its conserved first and last residue. Fields, in order: CDR3 protein, CDR3 DNA, clone size, V gene, J gene, D gene. The D gene is left open where the match is weak. The listing skips clone size in some rows; elsewhere it reads once, few, many or a size class.

CDR3aa: CARRRTRTAKNIQYF; CDR3nt: TGTGCCCGCAGGAGGACCAGGACAGCCAAAAACATTCAGTACTTC; abundance: many; v_gene: TRBV7-2; j_gene: TRBJ2-4; d_gene: -
CDR3aa: CASSLNRGVGEQFF; CDR3nt: TGTGCCAGCAGCTTAAACAGGGGTGTAGGTGAGCAGTTCTTC; abundance: -; v_gene: TRBV7-6; j_gene: TRBJ2-1; d_gene: TRBD1
CDR3aa: CASSAGLEQFF; CDR3nt: TGTGCCAGCAGTGCCGGGCTTGAGCAGTTCTTC; abundance: -; v_gene: TRBV6-5; j_gene: TRBJ2-1; d_gene: -
CDR3aa: CASSKQLHIGGNTGELFF; CDR3nt: TGTGCCAGCAGTAAACAATTACATATCGGGGGGAACACCGGGGAGCTGTTTTTT; abundance: -; v_gene: TRBV6-2/TRBV6-3; j_gene: TRBJ2-2; d_gene: -
CDR3aa: CASGSPWGGPTDTQYF; CDR3nt: TGTGCCAGCGGTTCCCCGTGGGGGGGCCCCACAGATACGCAGTATTTT; abundance: few; v_gene: TRBV6-5; j_gene: TRBJ2-3; d_gene: -
CDR3aa: CASSWDAGTTQYF; CDR3nt: TGTGCCAGCAGTTGGGACGCAGGGACGACCCAGTACTTC; abundance: -; v_gene: TRBV27; j_gene: TRBJ2-5; d_gene: -
CDR3aa: CASRIQGNTEAFF; CDR3nt: TGTGCCAGTAGGATACAGGGTAACACTGAAGCTTTCTTT; abundance: -; v_gene: TRBV19; j_gene: TRBJ1-1; d_gene: -
CDR3aa: CASSLAPVEQYF; CDR3nt: TGTGCCAGCAGTTTGGCCCCGGTCGAGCAGTACTTC; abundance: few; v_gene: TRBV12-3/TRBV12-4; j_gene: TRBJ2-7; d_gene: -
CDR3aa: CASSLDGGTFSSNFPETQYF; CDR3nt: TGTGCCAGCAGCTTGGATGGGGGTACGTTCTCGTCCAACTTTCCGGAGACCCAGTACTTC; abundance: -; v_gene: TRBV5-5; j_gene: TRBJ2-5; d_gene: -
CDR3aa: CASSFLTGQETQYF; CDR3nt: TGTGCCAGCAGCTTTCTGACAGGGCAAGAGACCCAGTACTTC; abundance: -; v_gene: TRBV7-2; j_gene: TRBJ2-5; d_gene: TRBD1
CDR3aa: CASSSQPGTGELFF; CDR3nt: TGTGCCAGCAGCTCCCAGCCCGGGACCGGGGAGCTGTTTTTT; abundance: few; v_gene: TRBV11-2; j_gene: TRBJ2-2; d_gene: -
CDR3aa: CASSLSTPGTGELFF; CDR3nt: TGTGCCAGCAGTTTATCGACCCCAGGGACCGGGGAGCTGTTTTTT; abundance: -; v_gene: TRBV12-3/TRBV12-4; j_gene: TRBJ2-2; d_gene: -
CDR3aa: CASSEGQGVTYEQYF; CDR3nt: TGTGCCAGCAGTGAAGGGCAGGGGGTGACCTACGAGCAGTACTTC; abundance: -; v_gene: TRBV2; j_gene: TRBJ2-7; d_gene: TRBD1
CDR3aa: CASRGLAGTDTQYF; CDR3nt: TGTGCCAGCAGGGGACTAGCGGGGACAGATACGCAGTATTTT; abundance: many; v_gene: TRBV6-1; j_gene: TRBJ2-3; d_gene: TRBD2
CDR3aa: CASSYSGRRLNTEAFF; CDR3nt: TGTGCCAGCAGTTACTCCGGGCGGCGGCTGAACACTGAAGCTTTCTTT; abundance: -; v_gene: TRBV6-5; j_gene: TRBJ1-1; d_gene: -
CDR3aa: CASSISSHIGTGTLSSYEQYF; CDR3nt: TGTGCCAGTAGTATCTCATCGCATATCGGGACAGGGACCTTAAGCTCCTACGAGCAGTACTTC; abundance: -; v_gene: TRBV19; j_gene: TRBJ2-7; d_gene: TRBD1
CDR3aa: CASSEDGGGGADTQYF; CDR3nt: TGTGCCAGCAGTGAAGACGGAGGGGGCGGCGCAGATACGCAGTATTTT; abundance: -; v_gene: TRBV6-5; j_gene: TRBJ2-3; d_gene: -
CDR3aa: CASSLGTDGNGYTF; CDR3nt: TGTGCCAGCAGCTTAGGTACCGACGGAAATGGCTACACCTTC; abundance: -; v_gene: TRBV7-6; j_gene: TRBJ1-2; d_gene: -
CDR3aa: CASSLRGVDDEQYF; CDR3nt: TGTGCCAGCAGTTTACGAGGGGTGGACGACGAGCAGTACTTC; abundance: few; v_gene: TRBV12-3/TRBV12-4; j_gene: TRBJ2-7; d_gene: -
CDR3aa: CASSLSQGANQPQHF; CDR3nt: TGTGCCAGCAGTTTATCACAGGGGGCGAATCAGCCCCAGCATTTT; abundance: -; v_gene: TRBV27; j_gene: TRBJ1-5; d_gene: TRBD1
CDR3aa: CASSQDPLNTEAFF; CDR3nt: TGTGCCAGCAGCCAAGACCCTCTGAACACTGAAGCTTTCTTT; abundance: few; v_gene: TRBV11-1; j_gene: TRBJ1-1; d_gene: -
CDR3aa: CASTPSAGAEAFF; CDR3nt: TGTGCCAGCACCCCGTCCGCAGGCGCTGAAGCTTTCTTT; abundance: -; v_gene: TRBV7-2; j_gene: TRBJ1-1; d_gene: -
CDR3aa: CASSFGGIYNEQFF; CDR3nt: TGTGCCAGCAGCTTCGGGGGGATATACAATGAGCAGTTCTTC; abundance: -; v_gene: TRBV6-1; j_gene: TRBJ2-1; d_gene: TRBD2
CDR3aa: CASSLWRGATDTQYF; CDR3nt: TGTGCCAGCAGTTTATGGCGGGGGGCCACAGATACGCAGTATTTT; abundance: many; v_gene: TRBV12-3/TRBV12-4; j_gene: TRBJ2-3; d_gene: TRBD2
CDR3aa: CASSPGTGGYEQYF; CDR3nt: TGTGCCAGTTCCCCCGGGACAGGGGGCTACGAGCAGTACTTC; abundance: many; v_gene: TRBV11-3; j_gene: TRBJ2-7; d_gene: TRBD1
CDR3aa: CASSLGVLMNTEAFF; CDR3nt: TGTGCCAGCAGCTTAGGTGTCCTCATGAACACTGAAGCTTTCTTT; abundance: many; v_gene: TRBV7-2; j_gene: TRBJ1-1; d_gene: -
CDR3aa: CASSSLRPMNTEAFF; CDR3nt: TGTGCCAGCAGCTCCCTCAGACCCATGAACACTGAAGCTTTCTTT; abundance: few; v_gene: TRBV7-3; j_gene: TRBJ1-1; d_gene: -
CDR3aa: CASSVGLAETQYF; CDR3nt: TGTGCCAGCAGCGTAGGACTAGCGGAGACCCAGTACTTC; abundance: -; v_gene: TRBV9; j_gene: TRBJ2-5; d_gene: TRBD2
CDR3aa: CASSLSWNEQFF; CDR3nt: TGTGCCAGCAGCTTATCTTGGAATGAGCAGTTCTTC; abundance: -; v_gene: TRBV7-9; j_gene: TRBJ2-1; d_gene: -